The text below deals with one T cell receptor (beta chain). Sequencing was performed with immunoSEQ multiplex PCR; in TCRdb, only in-frame clones are kept and a portion is missing. The sample contains more than 55,000 clones, around 88% of which appear only once. Per the germline V gene, CDR1 is SNHLY and CDR2 is FYNNEI. The CDR3 covers 13 residues. V gave up 4 bases and J gave up 6 bases, with 13 bases separating them. This entry belongs to a study of OX40 agonist ivuxolimab in advanced cancers. Study-wide background: Participants could have had prior anti-PD-1, anti-PD-L1 or anti-CTLA-4 therapy, and about 40% had some.

This chain links TRBV2 with TRBJ2-7; no clear D gene. This clonotype was sampled from an adult with an advanced solid tumor such as melanoma, head and neck, liver or kidney cancer. The input for sequencing was CD4+ or CD8+ T cells sorted from blood, taken in a trial of the OX40 agonist ivuxolimab. The DNA for the CDR3 is TGTGCCAGCAGTGTCAATTATGCCGGCGAGCAGTACTTC. Protein: CASSVNYAGEQYF. The full variable domain, rest sourced from reference TRBV2 and TRBJ2-7, is EPEVTQTPSHQVTQMGQEVILRCVPISNHLYFYWYRQILGQKVEFLVSFYNNEISEKSEIFDDQFSVERPDGSNFTLKIRSTKLEDSAMYFCASSVNYAGEQYFGPGTRLTVT.